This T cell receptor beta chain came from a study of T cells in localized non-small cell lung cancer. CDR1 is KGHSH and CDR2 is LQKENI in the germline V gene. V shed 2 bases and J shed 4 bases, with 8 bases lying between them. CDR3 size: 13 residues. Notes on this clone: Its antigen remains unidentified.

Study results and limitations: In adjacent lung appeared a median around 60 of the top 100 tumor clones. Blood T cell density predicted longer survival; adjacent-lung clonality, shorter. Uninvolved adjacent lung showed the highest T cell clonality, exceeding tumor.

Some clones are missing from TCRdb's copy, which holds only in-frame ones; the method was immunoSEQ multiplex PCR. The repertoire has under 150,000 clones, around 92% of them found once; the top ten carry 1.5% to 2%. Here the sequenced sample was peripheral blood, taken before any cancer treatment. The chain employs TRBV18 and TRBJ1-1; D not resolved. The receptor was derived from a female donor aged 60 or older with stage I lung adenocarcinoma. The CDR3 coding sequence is TGTGCCAGCTCACCAGGGGATCCCACTGAAGCTTTCTTT. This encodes CASSPGDPTEAFF.